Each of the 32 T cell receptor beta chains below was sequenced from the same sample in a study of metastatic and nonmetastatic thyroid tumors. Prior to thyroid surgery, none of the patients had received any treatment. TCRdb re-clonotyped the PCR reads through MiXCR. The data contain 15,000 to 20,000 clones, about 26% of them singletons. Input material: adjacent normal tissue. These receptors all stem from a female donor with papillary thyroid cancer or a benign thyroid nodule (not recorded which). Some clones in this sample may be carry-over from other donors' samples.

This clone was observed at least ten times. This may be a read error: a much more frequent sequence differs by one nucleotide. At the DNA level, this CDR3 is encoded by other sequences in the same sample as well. The CDR3 DNA sequence: TGCGCCAGCAGTCCCACAGGGGATATGAACACTGAAGCTTTCTTT. It codes for CASSPTGDMNTEAFF. The rearrangement uses TRBV12-3 or TRBV12-4 and TRBJ1-1, with 7 bases fitting TRBD1. The CDR3 runs to 15 residues.

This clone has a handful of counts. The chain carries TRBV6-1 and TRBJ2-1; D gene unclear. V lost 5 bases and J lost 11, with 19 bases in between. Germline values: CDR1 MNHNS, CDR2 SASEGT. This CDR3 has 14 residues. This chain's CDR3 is CASSSPTVGVKQFF. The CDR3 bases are TGTGCCAGCAGTTCCCCTACAGTTGGTGTGAAGCAGTTCTTC.

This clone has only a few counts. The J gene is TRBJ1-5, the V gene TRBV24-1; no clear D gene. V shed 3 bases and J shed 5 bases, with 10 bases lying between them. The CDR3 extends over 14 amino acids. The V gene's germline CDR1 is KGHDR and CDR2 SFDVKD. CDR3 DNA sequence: TGTGCCACCAGTGATGCCTCGGGGTATCAGCCCCAGCATTTT. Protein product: CATSDASGYQPQHF.

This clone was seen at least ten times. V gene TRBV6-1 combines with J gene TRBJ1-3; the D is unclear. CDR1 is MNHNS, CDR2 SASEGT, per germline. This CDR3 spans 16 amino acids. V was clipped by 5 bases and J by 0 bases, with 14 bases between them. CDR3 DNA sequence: TGTGCCAGCAGTTTGACCCGGCTTAGCTCTGGAAACACCATATATTTT. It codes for CASSLTRLSSGNTIYF.

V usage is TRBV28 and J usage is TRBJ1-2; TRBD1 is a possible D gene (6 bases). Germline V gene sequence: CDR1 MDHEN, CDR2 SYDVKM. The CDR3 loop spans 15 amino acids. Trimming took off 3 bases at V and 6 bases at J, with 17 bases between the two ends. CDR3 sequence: CASSLSRRGAHGYTF. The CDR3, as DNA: TGTGCCAGCAGTTTGAGTCGTCGGGGGGCGCATGGCTACACCTTC.

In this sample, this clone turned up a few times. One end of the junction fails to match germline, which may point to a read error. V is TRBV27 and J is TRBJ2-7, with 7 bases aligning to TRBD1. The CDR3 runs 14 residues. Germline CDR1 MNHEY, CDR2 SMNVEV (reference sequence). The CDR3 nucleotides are TGTGCCAGCTCCGGACAGGACCCCTCCTACGAGCAGCACTTC. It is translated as CASSGQDPSYEQHF.

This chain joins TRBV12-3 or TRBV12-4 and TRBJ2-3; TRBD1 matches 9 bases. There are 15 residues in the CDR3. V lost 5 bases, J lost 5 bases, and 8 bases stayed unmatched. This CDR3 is CASSPPGQGQDTQYF. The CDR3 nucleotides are TGTGCCAGCAGTCCACCGGGACAGGGCCAAGATACGCAGTATTTT.

Written as DNA, the CDR3 is TGCGCCAGCATCCCGACCACAGGGTTAATGGCTGAAGCTTTCTTT. Residues: CASIPTTGLMAEAFF. The chain has TRBV5-1 and TRBJ1-1, with D tentatively TRBD1 (6 bases). Germline lookup yields CDR1 SGHRS and CDR2 YFSETQ. This CDR3 contains 15 residues. Trimming stripped 6 bases from V and 6 bases from J, with 21 bases between.

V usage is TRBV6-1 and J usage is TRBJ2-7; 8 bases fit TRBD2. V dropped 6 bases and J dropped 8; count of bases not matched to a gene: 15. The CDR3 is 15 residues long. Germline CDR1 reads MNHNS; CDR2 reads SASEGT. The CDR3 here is CASRPLQRGPTKQYF. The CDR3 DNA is TGTGCCAGCAGACCCCTCCAGCGGGGGCCTACGAAGCAGTACTTC.

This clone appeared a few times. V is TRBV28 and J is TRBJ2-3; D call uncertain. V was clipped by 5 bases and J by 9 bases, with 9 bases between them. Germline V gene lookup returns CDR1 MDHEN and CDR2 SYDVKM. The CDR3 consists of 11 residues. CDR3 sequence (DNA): TGTGCCAGCAGTCACCGGGCGACGCAGTATTTT. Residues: CASSHRATQYF.

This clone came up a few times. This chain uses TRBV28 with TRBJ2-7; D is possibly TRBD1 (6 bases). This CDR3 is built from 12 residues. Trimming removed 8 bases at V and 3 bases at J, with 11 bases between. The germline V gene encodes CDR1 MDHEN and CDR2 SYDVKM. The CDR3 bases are TGTGCCAGCCGGGACATTAACTACGAGCAGTACTTC. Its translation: CASRDINYEQYF.

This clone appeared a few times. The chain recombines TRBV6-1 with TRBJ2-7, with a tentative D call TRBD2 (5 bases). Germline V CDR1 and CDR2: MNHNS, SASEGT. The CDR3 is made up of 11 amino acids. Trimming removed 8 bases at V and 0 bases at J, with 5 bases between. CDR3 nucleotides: TGTGCCAGCCGGGGCTCCTACGAGCAGTACTTC. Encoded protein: CASRGSYEQYF.

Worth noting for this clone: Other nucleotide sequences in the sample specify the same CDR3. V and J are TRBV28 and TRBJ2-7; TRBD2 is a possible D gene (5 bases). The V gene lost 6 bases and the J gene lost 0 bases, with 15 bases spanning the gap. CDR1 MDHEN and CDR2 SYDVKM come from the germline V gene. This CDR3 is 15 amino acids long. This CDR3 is CASSTSGKSSYEQYF. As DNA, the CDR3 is TGTGCCAGCAGCACCAGCGGAAAAAGCTCCTACGAGCAGTACTTC.

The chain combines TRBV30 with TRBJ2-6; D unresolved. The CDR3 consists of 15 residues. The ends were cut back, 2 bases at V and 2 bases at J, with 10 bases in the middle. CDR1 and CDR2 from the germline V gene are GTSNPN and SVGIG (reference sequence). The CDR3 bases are TGTGCCTGGAGTTCGGCGGTTACTGGGGCCAACGTCCTGACTTTC. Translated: CAWSSAVTGANVLTF.

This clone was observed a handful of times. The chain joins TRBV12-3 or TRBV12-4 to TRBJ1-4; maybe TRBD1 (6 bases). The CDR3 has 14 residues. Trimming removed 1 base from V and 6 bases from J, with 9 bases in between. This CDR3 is CASSLGTADEKLFF. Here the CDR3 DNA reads TGTGCCAGCAGTTTAGGGACAGCGGATGAAAAACTGTTTTTT.

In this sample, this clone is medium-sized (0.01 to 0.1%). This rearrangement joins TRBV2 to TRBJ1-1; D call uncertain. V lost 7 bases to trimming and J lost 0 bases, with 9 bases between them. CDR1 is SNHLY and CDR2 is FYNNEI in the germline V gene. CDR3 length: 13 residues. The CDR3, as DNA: TGTGCCAGCATGTTCCAGATGAACACTGAAGCTTTCTTT. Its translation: CASMFQMNTEAFF.

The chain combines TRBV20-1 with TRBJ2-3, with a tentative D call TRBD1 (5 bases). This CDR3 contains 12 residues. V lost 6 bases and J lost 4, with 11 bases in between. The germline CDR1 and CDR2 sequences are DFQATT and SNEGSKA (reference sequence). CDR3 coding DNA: TGCAGTGCGCCTAGGGGCGCAGATACGCAGTATTTT. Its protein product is CSAPRGADTQYF.

The CDR3 sequence is CASSTGTSGIHEQFF. The DNA of the CDR3 is TGTGCCAGCAGTACCGGGACTAGCGGGATTCATGAGCAGTTCTTC. The chain joins TRBV2 to TRBJ2-1; 13 bases map to TRBD2. With 5 bases clipped from V and 8 bases from J, the junction kept 6 bases outside the gene matches. CDR3 length: 15 amino acids. Germline loops: CDR1 SNHLY, CDR2 FYNNEI.

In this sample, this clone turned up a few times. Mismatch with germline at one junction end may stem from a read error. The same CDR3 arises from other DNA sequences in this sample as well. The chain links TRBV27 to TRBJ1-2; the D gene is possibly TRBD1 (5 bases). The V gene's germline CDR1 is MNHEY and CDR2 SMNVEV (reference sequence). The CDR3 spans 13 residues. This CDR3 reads CASSYTGGNGYTF. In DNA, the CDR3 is TGCGCCAGCAGCTACACCGGGGGTAATGGCTACACCTTC.

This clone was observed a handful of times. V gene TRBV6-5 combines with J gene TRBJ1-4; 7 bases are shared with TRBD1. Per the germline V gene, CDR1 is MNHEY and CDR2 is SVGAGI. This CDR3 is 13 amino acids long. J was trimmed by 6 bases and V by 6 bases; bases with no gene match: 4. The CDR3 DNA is TGTGCCAGCAGGCCAGGGGGATATGAAAAACTGTTTTTT. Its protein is CASRPGGYEKLFF.

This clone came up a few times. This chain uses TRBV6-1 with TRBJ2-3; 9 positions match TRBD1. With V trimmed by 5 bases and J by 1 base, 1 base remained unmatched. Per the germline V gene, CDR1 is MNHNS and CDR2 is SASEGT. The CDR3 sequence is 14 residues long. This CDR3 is CASSNRGRTDTQYF. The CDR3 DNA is TGTGCCAGCAGTAACAGGGGGCGCACAGATACGCAGTATTTT.

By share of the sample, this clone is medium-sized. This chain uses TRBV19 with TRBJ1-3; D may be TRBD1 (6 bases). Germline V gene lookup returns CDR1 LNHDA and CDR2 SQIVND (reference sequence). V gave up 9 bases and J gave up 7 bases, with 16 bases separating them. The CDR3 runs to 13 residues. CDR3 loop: CASLGGIGNTIYF. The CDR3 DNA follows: TGTGCCAGCTTAGGGGGAATCGGCAACACCATATATTTT.

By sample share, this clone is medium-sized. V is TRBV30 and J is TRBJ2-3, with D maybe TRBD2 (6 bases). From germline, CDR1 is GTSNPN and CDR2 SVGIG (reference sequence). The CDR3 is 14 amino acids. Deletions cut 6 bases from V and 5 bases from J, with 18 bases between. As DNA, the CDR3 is TGTGCCTGTTTGATACTAGCCCGGAGAGATACGCAGTATTTT. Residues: CACLILARRDTQYF.

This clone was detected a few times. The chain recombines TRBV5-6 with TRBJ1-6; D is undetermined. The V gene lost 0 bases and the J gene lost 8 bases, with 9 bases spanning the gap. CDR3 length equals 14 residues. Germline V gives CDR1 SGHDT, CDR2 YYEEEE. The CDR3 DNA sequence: TGTGCCAGCAGCTTGGTGGGGTCCGATTCACCCCTCCACTTT. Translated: CASSLVGSDSPLHF.

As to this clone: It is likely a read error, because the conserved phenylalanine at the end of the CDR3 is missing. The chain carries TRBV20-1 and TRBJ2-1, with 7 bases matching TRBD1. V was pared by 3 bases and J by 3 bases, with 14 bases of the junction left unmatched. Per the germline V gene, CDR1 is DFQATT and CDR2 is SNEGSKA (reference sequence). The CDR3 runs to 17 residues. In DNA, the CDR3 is TGCAGTGCTAGCGGGACAGTATTAGGCGAGGACTACAATGAGCAGTTCGTC. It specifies CSASGTVLGEDYNEQFV.

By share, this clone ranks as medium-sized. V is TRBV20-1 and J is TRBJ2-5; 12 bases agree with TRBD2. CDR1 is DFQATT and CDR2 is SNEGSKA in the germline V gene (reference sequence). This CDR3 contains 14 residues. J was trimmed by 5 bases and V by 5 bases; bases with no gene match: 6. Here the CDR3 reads CSARRLAGAETQYF. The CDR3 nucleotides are TGCAGTGCTCGACGACTAGCGGGAGCTGAGACCCAGTACTTC.

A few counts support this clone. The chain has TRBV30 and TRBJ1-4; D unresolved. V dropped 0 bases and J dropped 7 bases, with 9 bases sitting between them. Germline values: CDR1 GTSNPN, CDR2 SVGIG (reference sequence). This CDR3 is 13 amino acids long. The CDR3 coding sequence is TGTGCCTGGAGTGTTGGTGTTTTTGAAAAACTGTTTTTT. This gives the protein CAWSVGVFEKLFF.

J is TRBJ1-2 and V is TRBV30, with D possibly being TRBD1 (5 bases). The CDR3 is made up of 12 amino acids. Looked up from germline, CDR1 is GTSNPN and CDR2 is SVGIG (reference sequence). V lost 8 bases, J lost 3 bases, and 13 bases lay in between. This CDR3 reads CAGEGDDYGYTF. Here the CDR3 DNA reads TGTGCCGGAGAAGGGGACGACTATGGCTACACCTTC.

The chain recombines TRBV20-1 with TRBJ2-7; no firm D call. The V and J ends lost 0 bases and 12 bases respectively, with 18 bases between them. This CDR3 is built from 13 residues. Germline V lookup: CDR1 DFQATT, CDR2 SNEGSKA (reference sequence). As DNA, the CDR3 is TGCAGTGCTAGAGATAGGCATTGGCCCAGCGCGTACTTC. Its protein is CSARDRHWPSAYF.

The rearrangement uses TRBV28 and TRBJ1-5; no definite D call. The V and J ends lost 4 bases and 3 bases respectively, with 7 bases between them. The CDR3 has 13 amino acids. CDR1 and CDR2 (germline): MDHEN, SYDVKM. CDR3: CASSYRPNQPQHF. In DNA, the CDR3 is TGTGCCAGCAGTTATAGACCCAATCAGCCCCAGCATTTT.

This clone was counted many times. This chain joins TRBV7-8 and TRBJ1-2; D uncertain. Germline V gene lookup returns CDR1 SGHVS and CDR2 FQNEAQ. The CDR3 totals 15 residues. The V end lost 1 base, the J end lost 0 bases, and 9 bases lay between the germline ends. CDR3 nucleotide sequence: TGTGCCAGCAGCTTAGGCGGCGCTTCTAACTATGGCTACACCTTC. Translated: CASSLGGASNYGYTF.

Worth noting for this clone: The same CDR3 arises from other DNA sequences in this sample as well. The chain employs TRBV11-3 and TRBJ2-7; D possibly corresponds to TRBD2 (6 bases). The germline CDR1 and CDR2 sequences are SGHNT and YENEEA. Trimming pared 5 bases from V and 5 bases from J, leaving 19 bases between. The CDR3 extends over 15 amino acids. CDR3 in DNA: TGTGCCAGCAGCCGGTGGTCGGGACTCCCCGACGAGCAGTACTTC. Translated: CASSRWSGLPDEQYF.